This entry lists 17 T cell receptor beta chains sequenced from one sample in a study of control samples from healthy donors and cancer patients. The repertoire was sequenced with immunoSEQ multiplex PCR; TCRdb's copy has only in-frame clones and lacks some. The sample holds about 120,000 clones, around 93% seen once. The specimen was blood. These receptors came from a woman aged 45-59 years in good health.

V is TRBV10-1 and J is TRBJ2-7; D is undetermined. Trimming left V 5 bases short and J 2 bases short, with 4 bases between. CDR1 and CDR2 from the germline V gene are WNHNN and SYGVQD (reference sequence). This CDR3 contains 11 residues. The CDR3 region is CASSSAYEQYF. Written as DNA, the CDR3 is TGCGCCAGCAGTAGCGCCTACGAGCAGTACTTC.

This sequence joins TRBV19 and TRBJ1-1; possible D gene TRBD1, 5 bases. Germline-derived CDR1 and CDR2 are LNHDA and SQIVND (reference sequence). CDR3 length equals 13 residues. Trimming removed 3 bases from V and 7 bases from J, with 12 bases in between. CDR3 amino acids: CASSIYGGVEAFF. DNA of the CDR3: TGTGCCAGTAGTATTTACGGGGGTGTTGAAGCTTTCTTT. Together with reference TRBV19 and TRBJ1-1, the CDR3 gives the full variable domain: DGGITQSPKYLFRKEGQNVTLSCEQNLNHDAMYWYRQDPGQGLRLIYYSQIVNDFQKGDIAEGYSVSREKKESFPLTVTSAQKNPTAFYLCASSIYGGVEAFFGQGTRLTVV.

The rearrangement links TRBV20-1 to TRBJ2-5; 7 bases line up with TRBD2. The CDR3 contains 15 residues. J was trimmed by 3 bases and V by 3 bases; bases with no gene match: 10. Germline V gene lookup returns CDR1 DFQATT and CDR2 SNEGSKA (reference sequence). Written as DNA, the CDR3 is TGCAGTGCTAGTGTCCAAATAAGCGGGGAAGAGACCCAGTACTTC. This gives the protein CSASVQISGEETQYF.

V and J are TRBV5-1 and TRBJ1-1; D is unclear. Germline V gene sequence: CDR1 SGHRS, CDR2 YFSETQ. CDR3 length: 13 amino acids. V gave up 6 bases and J gave up 0 bases, with 9 bases separating them. The CDR3 is CASKETVNTEAFF. CDR3 DNA: TGCGCCAGCAAGGAAACAGTGAACACTGAAGCTTTCTTT.

The CDR3 protein is CASSQDASGGADTQYF. The CDR3 nucleotides read TGCGCCAGCAGCCAAGATGCTAGCGGGGGGGCAGATACGCAGTATTTT. This chain joins TRBV4-1 and TRBJ2-3; 12 nucleotides align to TRBD2. The V gene's germline CDR1 is MGHRA and CDR2 YSYEKL. CDR3 length: 16 residues. The junction had 2 bases not matched to a gene; V was cut back by 0 bases and J by 4 bases.

The chain has TRBV3-1 (or the pseudogene TRBV3-2) and TRBJ1-2, with D maybe TRBD1 (5 bases). The germline V gene has CDR1 LGHDT and CDR2 YNNKEL (reference sequence). V was cut by 1 base and J by 8 bases, with 8 bases left in between. The CDR3 loop spans 12 amino acids. CDR3 DNA sequence: TGTGCCAGCAGCCAAGCGGGGGTCGGCTACACCTTC. Its protein is CASSQAGVGYTF.

The chain couples TRBV3-1 (or the pseudogene TRBV3-2) to TRBJ2-1, with D possibly being TRBD2 (5 bases). Germline CDR1 reads LGHDT; CDR2 reads YNNKEL (reference sequence). Between the trimmed V and J ends, which lost 1 base and 11 bases, there was a span of 9 bases. The CDR3 covers 12 residues. The chain's CDR3 is CASSQGLNKQFF. In DNA form, the CDR3 reads TGTGCCAGCAGCCAAGGACTAAATAAGCAGTTCTTC.

V is TRBV19 and J is TRBJ1-1, with 7 bases lining up with TRBD1. This CDR3 region has 13 residues. V shed 8 bases, J shed 3 bases, and the junction held 6 bases outside the gene matches. Germline assignment: CDR1 LNHDA and CDR2 SQIVND (reference sequence). The CDR3 nucleotides read TGTGCCAGTGAGGGGGCGAGGGACACTGAAGCTTTCTTT. Protein product: CASEGARDTEAFF.

The rearrangement links TRBV7-9 to TRBJ1-5; 7 positions match TRBD1. Germline lookup yields CDR1 SEHNR and CDR2 FQNEAQ (reference sequence). The length of the CDR3 is 14 residues. With 4 bases clipped from V and 7 bases from J, the junction kept 7 bases outside the gene matches. DNA for the CDR3: TGTGCCAGCAGCTCGACAGGGATGGGCCAGCCCCAGCATTTT. As protein: CASSSTGMGQPQHF.

The rearrangement uses TRBV18 and TRBJ2-3; D is undetermined. V lost 4 bases, J lost 1 base, and 3 bases lay in between. The germline gives CDR1 KGHSH, CDR2 LQKENI. The CDR3 is 12 amino acids. The CDR3 loop reads CASSQGTDTQYF. CDR3 nucleotides: TGTGCCAGCTCACAGGGCACAGATACGCAGTATTTT. Variable domain in full (rest from reference TRBV18 and TRBJ2-3): NAGVMQNPRHLVRRRGQEARLRCSPMKGHSHVYWYRQLPEEGLKFMVYLQKENIIDESGMPKERFSAEFPKEGPSILRIQQVVRGDSAAYFCASSQGTDTQYFGPGTRLTVL.

The J gene is TRBJ1-1, the V gene TRBV5-1; the D is unclear. The CDR3 contains 14 residues. Germline V gives CDR1 SGHRS, CDR2 YFSETQ. Trimming stripped 1 base from V and 0 bases from J, with 7 bases between. The CDR3 sequence: CASSLRTVNTEAFF. The DNA for the CDR3 is TGCGCCAGCAGCTTGAGGACGGTGAACACTGAAGCTTTCTTT. Combining the CDR3 with reference TRBV5-1 and TRBJ1-1 gives the whole variable domain KAGVTQTPRYLIKTRGQQVTLSCSPISGHRSVSWYQQTPGQGLQFLFEYFSETQRNKGNFPGRFSGRQFSNSRSEMNVSTLELGDSALYLCASSLRTVNTEAFFGQGTRLTVV.

The J gene is TRBJ2-1, the V gene TRBV6-6, with 7 positions matching TRBD1. The CDR3 sequence is 13 residues long. V shed 2 bases, J shed 15 bases, and the junction held 10 bases outside the gene matches. Germline V gene data show CDR1 as MNHNY and CDR2 as SVGAGI (reference sequence). The CDR3 DNA follows: TGTGCCAGCAGTTACGTCTCGGGACAGTCTCTGTTCTTC. Its protein product is CASSYVSGQSLFF.

V gene TRBV5-4 combines with J gene TRBJ2-7; 9 nucleotides match TRBD1. The CDR3 has 15 amino acids. V was pared by 0 bases and J by 6 bases, with 7 bases of the junction left unmatched. CDR1 and CDR2 from the germline V gene are SGHNT and YYREEE (reference sequence). The CDR3 coding sequence is TGTGCCAGCAGCTTGGGTGGACAGGGGAGTGGCGAGCAGTACTTC. The encoded protein is CASSLGGQGSGEQYF.

The chain carries TRBV14 and TRBJ2-3; maybe TRBD1 (6 bases). Germline loops: CDR1 SGHDN, CDR2 FVKESK. This CDR3 has 16 amino acids. V lost 2 bases and J 2 bases, leaving 14 bases between the germline ends. CDR3 bases: TGTGCCAGCAGCCAAACAACAGGGCTCAACACAGATACGCAGTATTTT. Protein product: CASSQTTGLNTDTQYF.

V gene TRBV7-9 combines with J gene TRBJ1-4, with D unresolved. The germline gives CDR1 SEHNR, CDR2 FQNEAQ (reference sequence). The CDR3 covers 16 residues. Trimming removed 1 base from V and 0 bases from J, with 9 bases in between. CDR3 nucleotides: TGTGCCAGCAGCTTAGTTCCGGAGCCAACTAATGAAAAACTGTTTTTT. This translates into CASSLVPEPTNEKLFF.

V gene TRBV7-8 combines with J gene TRBJ1-1; perhaps TRBD1 as D (5 bases). Trimming removed 3 bases from V and 3 bases from J, with 11 bases in between. This CDR3 is 14 amino acids long. Germline V CDR1 and CDR2: SGHVS, FQNEAQ. Here the CDR3 reads CASSFRWGDTEAFF. The CDR3 DNA sequence: TGTGCCAGCAGCTTCCGGTGGGGGGACACTGAAGCTTTCTTT.

The V call is TRBV4-1, the J call TRBJ2-7; 7 nucleotides match TRBD2. V gave up 0 bases and J gave up 6 bases; unmatched junction bases: 5. Germline V gene sequence: CDR1 MGHRA, CDR2 YSYEKL. The CDR3 extends over 14 amino acids. The CDR3 nucleotides read TGCGCCAGCAGCCAAGATACCGGACTAGGCGAGCAGTACTTC. Protein sequence: CASSQDTGLGEQYF.